These T cell receptor beta chains were read from a single sample in a study of T cell repertoires in cytomegalovirus infection. MiXCR, applied by TCRdb to the reads, yields one record per CDR3 protein. Altogether 290,000 or so distinct CDR3 sequences are present, about 26% being singletons, with the ten largest covering around 14%. What was sequenced was PBMCs. Receptor source: a human donor in good health (CMV status not recorded). Some clones in this sample may be carry-over from other donors' samples. Both conserved end residues are part of each CDR3. D genes are given only for firm matches. Clone sizes are given selectively: once, few, many, or a class where the clone is expanded.

abundance,j_gene,v_gene,d_gene,CDR3nt,CDR3aa
few,TRBJ2-1,TRBV7-2,NA,TGTGCCAGCAGCTTAGTTGGCAATAGCGGTGAGCAGTTCTTC,CASSLVGNSGEQFF
NA,TRBJ1-1,TRBV29-1,NA,TGCAGCGTCGTGATCGAAGGGAGCACTGAAGCTTTCTTT,CSVVIEGSTEAFF
few,TRBJ2-5,TRBV20-1,NA,TGCAGTGCTATTAAACCGGGAACGGGGGTCCAAGAGACCCAGTACTTC,CSAIKPGTGVQETQYF
few,TRBJ2-2,TRBV20-1,TRBD2,TGCAGTGCCCCCTCGCTAGCGGGAAATCGGAGAAACACCGGGGAGCTGTTTTTT,CSAPSLAGNRRNTGELFF
few,TRBJ1-1,TRBV20-1,NA,TGCAGCGCTACTAGGAACACTGAAGCTTTCTTT,CSATRNTEAFF
few,TRBJ1-5,TRBV20-1,NA,TGCAGTGCTGGTCGGGTCTCTTCCCCTACACTCAATCAGCCCCAGCATTTT,CSAGRVSSPTLNQPQHF
many,TRBJ1-4,TRBV12-3/TRBV12-4,NA,TGTGCCAGCAGTTGGGGTAACGAAAAACTGTTTTTT,CASSWGNEKLFF
few,TRBJ2-1,TRBV30,NA,TGTGCCTGGAGTGTATTTCGGGGCGGGGAGGAGCAGTTCTTC,CAWSVFRGGEEQFF
few,TRBJ2-1,TRBV6-2/TRBV6-3,TRBD2,TGTGCCAGCAGTTACTCGATGGGACTAGCGGGAGCGCTGGGGACCTACAATGAGCAGTTCTTC,CASSYSMGLAGALGTYNEQFF
NA,TRBJ2-1,TRBV19,TRBD2,TGTGCCACCGCACCGGGACTAGGGGCCAATGAGCAGTTCTTC,CATAPGLGANEQFF
many,TRBJ2-7,TRBV20-1,TRBD1,TGCAGTGCTAGGACAGGGAAGGCATACGAGCAGTACTTC,CSARTGKAYEQYF
many,TRBJ2-3,TRBV7-9,NA,TGTGCCAGCAGCTTAGCGGGGGCCACAGATACGCAGTATTTT,CASSLAGATDTQYF
NA,TRBJ1-1,TRBV7-3,TRBD1,TGTGCCAGCAGAGGCCAGGGGGCTTACACTGAAGCTTTCTTT,CASRGQGAYTEAFF
few,TRBJ2-5,TRBV28,NA,TGTGCCAGCAGTGCATTAACAGGGAGCGGGGAGACCCAGTACTTC,CASSALTGSGETQYF
many,TRBJ2-7,TRBV28,NA,TGTGCCAGCAGTGAAGGTTACTACGAGCAGTACTTC,CASSEGYYEQYF
NA,TRBJ2-1,TRBV6-1,TRBD2,TGTGCCAGCACCGAAACCGGGGGGGAGCAGTTCTTC,CASTETGGEQFF
NA,TRBJ2-2,TRBV28,TRBD2,TGTGCCAGCAGTCAACAACTAGCGGGAGGGCCCCGGGAGCTGTTTTTT,CASSQQLAGGPRELFF
few,TRBJ2-1,TRBV28,NA,TGTGCCAGCAGCTCCCTCCACCGCAATGAGCAGTTCTTC,CASSSLHRNEQFF
NA,TRBJ2-3,TRBV28,NA,TGTGCCAGCAGCCTCAAGGCGGTCTTCACAGATACGCAGTATTTT,CASSLKAVFTDTQYF
NA,TRBJ2-1,TRBV12-3/TRBV12-4,TRBD2,TGTGCCAGCAGTCCCGGGAGGGATGAGCAGTTCTTC,CASSPGRDEQFF
NA,TRBJ1-5,TRBV20-1,NA,TGCAGTGCTCTCCGGGTCACAGGGAGTCAGCCCCAGCATTTT,CSALRVTGSQPQHF
NA,TRBJ2-1,TRBV19,TRBD2,TGTGCCAGTAAAGGCGGGAGGGCCTATTACAATGAGCAGTTCTTC,CASKGGRAYYNEQFF
NA,TRBJ1-4,TRBV6-2/TRBV6-3,NA,TGTGCCAGCAGTACCGGACATTGTCCCCCGTTGGGTCTGTTTTTT,CASSTGHCPPLGLFF
NA,TRBJ1-2,TRBV5-4,TRBD1,TGTGCCAGCAGCAACCGGGACAGCTGGGGCTACACCTTC,CASSNRDSWGYTF
NA,TRBJ2-7,TRBV5-1,TRBD2,TGCGCCAGCAGCTGGGGGGGGACGGAGGGCGAGCAGTACTTC,CASSWGGTEGEQYF
NA,TRBJ1-1,TRBV5-1,NA,TGCGCCAGCAGCTTGGCCCCGGGACAAAGAAACACTGAAGCTTTCTTT,CASSLAPGQRNTEAFF
NA,TRBJ2-5,TRBV20-1,TRBD2,TGCAGTGCTAAGGAAGGACTAGGCCTCGAGACCCAGTACTTC,CSAKEGLGLETQYF
many,TRBJ1-4,TRBV7-8,NA,TGTGCCAGCAGCGTGGATACGGAAAAACTGTTTTTT,CASSVDTEKLFF
NA,TRBJ2-1,TRBV24-1,NA,TGTGCCACCAGTGATTTTGCCAGGGTTGGACATGAGCAGTTCTTC,CATSDFARVGHEQFF
few,TRBJ2-7,TRBV28,NA,TGTGCCAGCAGTTTAAGGACTCGGATTTTC,CASSLRTRIF
many,TRBJ2-7,TRBV7-2,NA,TGTGCCAGCAGCTTAGTGGCGATTTCCTACGAGCAGTACTTC,CASSLVAISYEQYF
NA,TRBJ2-1,TRBV7-2,TRBD2,TGTGCCAGCAGCCCAGAGGGTACTAGCGGCCTTGGGTTCTTC,CASSPEGTSGLGFF
many,TRBJ2-7,TRBV7-2,NA,TGTGCCAGCAGCTTAGTGTGGCAGGGGACCGAGCAGTACTTC,CASSLVWQGTEQYF
many,TRBJ2-5,TRBV7-2,NA,TGTGCCAGCAGCTTAAGTGGGAGTTTAACGGAGACCCAGTACTTC,CASSLSGSLTETQYF
many,TRBJ2-2,TRBV7-6,NA,TGTGCCAGCAGCGTGGGACAAGTCACCGGGGAGCTGTTTTTT,CASSVGQVTGELFF
NA,TRBJ1-3,TRBV6-5,NA,TGTGCCAGCAGTTACTCGAGGGGGACTGGAAACACCATATATTTT,CASSYSRGTGNTIYF
NA,TRBJ2-2,TRBV7-2,TRBD2,TGTGCCAGCAGCCATAGACGTCCGGGAGGGTTCCCACGGAACACCGGGGAGCTGTTTTTT,CASSHRRPGGFPRNTGELFF
many,TRBJ2-1,TRBV6-2/TRBV6-3,NA,TGTGCCAGCAAAAGCCCGAAGCTGGCCAGTTCCAGTGAGCAGTTCTTC,CASKSPKLASSSEQFF
few,TRBJ2-3,TRBV20-1,TRBD2,TGCAGTGCTAGCCCCCCGCGGGGGGACACAGATACGCAGTATTTT,CSASPPRGDTDTQYF
many,TRBJ1-2,TRBV4-3,NA,TGCGCCAGCAGCCAAGTCGGGCAGGCGTTTAGCTACACCTTC,CASSQVGQAFSYTF
many,TRBJ2-7,TRBV12-3/TRBV12-4,TRBD1,TGTGCCAGCAGTTTAGCGGGACAGGGTATTGACGAGCAGTACTTC,CASSLAGQGIDEQYF
few,TRBJ1-1,TRBV27,TRBD1,TGTGCCAGCAGTTTGAACGACAGGGTGAACACTGAAGCTTTCTTT,CASSLNDRVNTEAFF
NA,TRBJ1-1,TRBV5-1,NA,TGCGCCAGCAGCTTGGGTGAGGGGTTCCCACCTGAAACTTTCTTT,CASSLGEGFPPETFF
many,TRBJ1-5,TRBV7-2,NA,TGTGCCAGCAGCTTTGGGAGCCTAAATCAGCCCCAGCATTTT,CASSFGSLNQPQHF
NA,TRBJ2-7,TRBV19,TRBD1,TGTGCCAGTAGTATAGGGACAGGGGGCGAGCAGTACTTC,CASSIGTGGEQYF
many,TRBJ2-1,TRBV6-2/TRBV6-3,NA,TGTGCCAGCAGGATCGGGAGTTATAGCAATGAGCAGTTCTTC,CASRIGSYSNEQFF